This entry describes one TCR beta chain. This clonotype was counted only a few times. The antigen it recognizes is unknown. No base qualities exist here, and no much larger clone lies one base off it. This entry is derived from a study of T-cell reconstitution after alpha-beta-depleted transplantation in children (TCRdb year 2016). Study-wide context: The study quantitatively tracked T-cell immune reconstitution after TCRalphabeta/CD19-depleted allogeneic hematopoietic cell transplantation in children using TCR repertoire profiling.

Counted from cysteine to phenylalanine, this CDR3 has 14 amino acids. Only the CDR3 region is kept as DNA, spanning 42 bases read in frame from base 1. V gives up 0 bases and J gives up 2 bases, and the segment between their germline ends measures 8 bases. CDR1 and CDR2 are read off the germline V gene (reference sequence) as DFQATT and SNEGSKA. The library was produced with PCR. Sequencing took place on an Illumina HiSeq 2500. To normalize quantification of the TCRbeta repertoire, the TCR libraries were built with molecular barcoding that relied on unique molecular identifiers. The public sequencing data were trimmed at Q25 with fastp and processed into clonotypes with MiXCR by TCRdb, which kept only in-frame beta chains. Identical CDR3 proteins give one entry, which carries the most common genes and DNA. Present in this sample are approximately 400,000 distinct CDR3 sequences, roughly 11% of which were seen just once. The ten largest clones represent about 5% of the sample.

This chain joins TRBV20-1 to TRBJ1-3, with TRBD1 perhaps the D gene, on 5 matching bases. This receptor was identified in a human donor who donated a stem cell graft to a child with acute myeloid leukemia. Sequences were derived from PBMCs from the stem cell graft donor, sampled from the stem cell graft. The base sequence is TGCAGTGCTAGAGATGCCAGGGCTGGAAACACCATATATTTT. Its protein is CSARDARAGNTIYF.